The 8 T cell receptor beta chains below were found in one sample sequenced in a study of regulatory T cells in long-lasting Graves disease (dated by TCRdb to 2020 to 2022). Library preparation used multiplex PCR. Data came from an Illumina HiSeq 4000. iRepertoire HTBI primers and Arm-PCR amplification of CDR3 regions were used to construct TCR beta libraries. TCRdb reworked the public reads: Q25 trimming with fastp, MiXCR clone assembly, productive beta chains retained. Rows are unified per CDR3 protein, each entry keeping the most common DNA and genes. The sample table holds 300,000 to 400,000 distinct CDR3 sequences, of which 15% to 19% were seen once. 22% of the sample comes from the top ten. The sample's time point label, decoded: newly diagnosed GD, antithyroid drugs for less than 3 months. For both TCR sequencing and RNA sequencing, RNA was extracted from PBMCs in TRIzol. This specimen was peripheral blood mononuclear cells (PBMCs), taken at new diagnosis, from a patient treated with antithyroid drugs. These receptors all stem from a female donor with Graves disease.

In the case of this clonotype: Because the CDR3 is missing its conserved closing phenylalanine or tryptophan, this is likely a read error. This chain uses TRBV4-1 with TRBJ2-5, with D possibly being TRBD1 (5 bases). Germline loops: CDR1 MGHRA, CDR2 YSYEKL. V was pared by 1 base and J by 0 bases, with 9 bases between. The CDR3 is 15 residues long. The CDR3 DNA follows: TGCGCCAGCAGCCAAGGGCCAGGGTACCAAGAGACCCAGTACCTC. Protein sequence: CASSQGPGYQETQYL.

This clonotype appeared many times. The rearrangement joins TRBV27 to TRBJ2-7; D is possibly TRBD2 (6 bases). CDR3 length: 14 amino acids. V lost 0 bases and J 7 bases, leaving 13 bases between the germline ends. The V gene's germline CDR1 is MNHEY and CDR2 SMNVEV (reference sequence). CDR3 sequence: CASSLSRTTREQYF. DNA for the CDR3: TGTGCCAGCAGTTTATCGCGGACGACTAGGGAGCAGTACTTC.

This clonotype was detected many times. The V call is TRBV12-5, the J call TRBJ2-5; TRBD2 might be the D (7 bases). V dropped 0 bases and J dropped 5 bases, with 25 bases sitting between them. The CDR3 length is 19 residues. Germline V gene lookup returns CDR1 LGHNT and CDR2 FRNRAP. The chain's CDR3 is CASGLVLWGGRGVEETQYF. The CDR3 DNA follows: TGTGCTAGTGGTTTGGTACTATGGGGGGGCCGAGGGGTGGAGGAGACCCAGTACTTC.

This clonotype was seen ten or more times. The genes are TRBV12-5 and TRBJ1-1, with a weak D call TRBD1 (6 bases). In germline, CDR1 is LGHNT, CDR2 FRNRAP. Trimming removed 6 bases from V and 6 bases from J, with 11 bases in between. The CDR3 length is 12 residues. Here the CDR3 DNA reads TGTGCTAGTGGCTGGGGGGGGCCTGAAGCTTTCTTT. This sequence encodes CASGWGGPEAFF.

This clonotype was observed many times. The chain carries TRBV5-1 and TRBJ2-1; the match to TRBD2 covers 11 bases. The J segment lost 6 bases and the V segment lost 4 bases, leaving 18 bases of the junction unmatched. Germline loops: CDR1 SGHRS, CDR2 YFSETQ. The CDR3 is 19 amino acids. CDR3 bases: TGCGCCAGCAGCCCCCATACGGAATATAGCGGGGGGGCGCTCAATGAGCAGTTCTTC. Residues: CASSPHTEYSGGALNEQFF.

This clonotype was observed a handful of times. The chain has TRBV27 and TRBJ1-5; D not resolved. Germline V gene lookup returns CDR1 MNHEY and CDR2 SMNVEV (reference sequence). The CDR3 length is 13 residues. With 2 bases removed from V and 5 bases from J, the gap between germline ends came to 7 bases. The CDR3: CASSLTLDQPQHF. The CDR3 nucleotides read TGTGCCAGCAGTTTAACTCTCGATCAGCCCCAGCATTTT.

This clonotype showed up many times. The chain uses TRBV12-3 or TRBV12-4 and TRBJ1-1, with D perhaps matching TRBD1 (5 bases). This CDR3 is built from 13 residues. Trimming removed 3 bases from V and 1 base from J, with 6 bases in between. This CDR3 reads CASSFDRNTEAFF. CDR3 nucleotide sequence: TGTGCCAGCAGTTTCGACAGGAACACTGAAGCTTTCTTT.

The CDR3 here is CAWSIRVRMTGAFF. CDR3 DNA sequence: TGTGCCTGGAGTATCAGGGTGAGGATGACCGGAGCTTTCTTT. The J gene is TRBJ1-1, the V gene TRBV30, with a tentative D call TRBD1 (5 bases). Deletions cut 2 bases from V and 10 bases from J, with 20 bases between. The CDR3 is 14 residues long. Germline-derived CDR1 and CDR2 are GTSNPN and SVGIG (reference sequence).